Below are 10 T cell receptor beta chains sequenced from a single sample in a study of Graves' ophthalmopathy and Graves' hyperthyroidism. Amplification from RNA transcripts yielded the TCR beta CDR3 regions. First-round RT-PCR used HTBI primers; second-round multiplex PCR followed. TCRdb reprocessed the multiplex PCR reads with MiXCR, giving one entry per CDR3 protein. The table includes 350,000 to 400,000 distinct CDR3 sequences, around 19% detected once. Sequencing input: peripheral blood. The receptors were gathered from a woman younger than 30 with Graves' ophthalmopathy.

This rearrangement joins TRBV29-1 to TRBJ2-7; possible D gene TRBD1, 5 bases. The CDR3 has 12 amino acids. With 4 bases removed from V and 2 bases from J, the gap between germline ends came to 9 bases. CDR1 is SQVTM and CDR2 is ANQGSEA in the germline V gene. This CDR3 is CSVGGQAYEQYF. CDR3 in DNA: TGCAGCGTTGGGGGCCAAGCCTACGAGCAGTACTTC.

This clonotype was seen many times. One end of the junction fails to match germline, which may point to a read error. The J gene is TRBJ1-6, the V gene TRBV13, with D hard to call. Germline V gene data show CDR1 as PRHDT and CDR2 as FYEKMQ (reference sequence). The CDR3 covers 15 residues. The DNA of the CDR3 is TGTGCCAGCAGCCTAGGGCGAGGCAAGAATTCACCCCTCCACTTT. Its protein is CASSLGRGKNSPLHF.

This clonotype was seen at least ten times. The chain has TRBV28 and TRBJ2-7, with 7 bases lining up with TRBD1. There are 15 residues in the CDR3. V shed 5 bases, J shed 0 bases, and the junction held 7 bases outside the gene matches. The germline V gene encodes CDR1 MDHEN and CDR2 SYDVKM. The CDR3 DNA reads as TGTGCCAGCAGTCCACCAGGGGGAAGCTCCTACGAGCAGTACTTC. Protein sequence: CASSPPGGSSYEQYF.

The table lists this clonotype with many counts. The chain employs TRBV20-1 and TRBJ2-7, with D uncertain. The germline V gene encodes CDR1 DFQATT and CDR2 SNEGSKA (reference sequence). This CDR3 comprises 14 residues. Trimming removed 2 bases from V and 5 bases from J, with 16 bases in between. The CDR3 DNA is TGCAGTGCTAGAACGGGTATCCTATCCCACGAGCAGTACTTC. This encodes CSARTGILSHEQYF.

This clonotype was found many times. The gene calls are TRBV19 and TRBJ2-7, with TRBD2 matching 7 bases. Germline CDR1 LNHDA, CDR2 SQIVND (reference sequence). CDR3 size: 15 residues. V shed 2 bases, J shed 3 bases, and the junction held 7 bases outside the gene matches. The CDR3 spells CASSISGGTIYEQYF. As DNA, the CDR3 is TGTGCCAGTAGTATATCCGGGGGGACTATCTACGAGCAGTACTTC.

The genes are TRBV20-1 and TRBJ2-5, with D possibly matching TRBD1 (6 bases). Trimming cost V 5 bases and J 2 bases, with 12 bases left between them. The V gene's germline CDR1 is DFQATT and CDR2 SNEGSKA (reference sequence). The CDR3 contains 13 residues. The CDR3 protein is CSADMTGQETQYF. CDR3 nucleotide sequence: TGCAGTGCTGACATGACAGGACAAGAGACCCAGTACTTC.

At least ten counts were recorded for this clonotype. Here the CDR3 DNA reads TGTGCCAGCAGCGTAGAACCAGATATTACCTACGAGCAGTACTTC. Translating gives CASSVEPDITYEQYF. The chain has TRBV9 and TRBJ2-7; D remains ambiguous. CDR1 and CDR2 (germline): SGDLS, YYNGEE. Trimming pared 0 bases from V and 2 bases from J, leaving 12 bases between. The length of the CDR3 is 15 residues.

This sequence joins TRBV7-2 and TRBJ2-7; 13 nucleotides align to TRBD2. V was pared by 5 bases and J by 3 bases, with 4 bases of the junction left unmatched. The germline gives CDR1 SGHTA, CDR2 FQGNSA. The CDR3 contains 15 residues. CDR3 region: CASSPWTSGSYEQYF. CDR3 sequence (DNA): TGTGCCAGCAGCCCCTGGACTAGCGGGAGCTACGAGCAGTACTTC.

This clonotype has at least ten counts. The rearrangement links TRBV6-5 to TRBJ2-2, with no clear D. Germline V gene sequence: CDR1 MNHEY, CDR2 SVGAGI. The CDR3 extends over 14 amino acids. The V end was cut by 1 base, the J end by 1 base, with 4 bases between. The CDR3 is CASSYFRNTGELFF. The CDR3 coding sequence is TGTGCCAGCAGTTACTTCCGGAACACCGGGGAGCTGTTTTTT.

This sequence joins TRBV27 and TRBJ2-5; D gene uncertain. The CDR3 has 13 amino acids. CDR1 and CDR2 from the germline V gene are MNHEY and SMNVEV (reference sequence). Deletions cut 3 bases from V and 5 bases from J, with 10 bases between. The CDR3 DNA sequence: TGTGCCAGCAGTTTTCGGGTTTTTGAGACCCAGTACTTC. Protein: CASSFRVFETQYF.